This T cell receptor (beta chain) was identified during a study of early T cells in non-severe SARS-CoV-2 infection. TCRdb re-analysed the 5' RACE reads in MiXCR, keeping a single row per CDR3 protein. The data hold 85,000 to 100,000 distinct CDR3 sequences, with roughly 15% observed a single time. This clonotype was recorded many times. Sequencing was performed on whole blood. This sequence was found in an adult who was a healthcare worker with PCR-confirmed SARS-CoV-2 infection or an uninfected control (not recorded which).

The CDR3 spells CSARDRVAHTIYF. CDR3 nucleotides: TGCAGTGCTAGAGATAGGGTAGCTCACACCATATATTTT. V is TRBV20-1 and J is TRBJ1-3; D not certain. The CDR3 length is 13 residues. The ends were cut back, 0 bases at V and 8 bases at J, with 11 bases in the middle. Germline V CDR1 and CDR2: DFQATT, SNEGSKA (reference sequence).